These T cell receptor beta chains were read from a single sample in a study of CD8 T cells in Susac syndrome. One entry per CDR3 protein results from TCRdb running MiXCR on the immunoSEQ multiplex PCR reads. The data contain about 200,000 distinct CDR3 sequences, roughly 95% of them singletons. Sequencing was done on a sample of CD4+ T cells from PBMCs. Source of these receptors: a human donor in good health. The CDR3 runs from the conserved cysteine through the conserved F or W. A D gene is named only where the DNA matches it firmly. Size tells how often a clone was seen (once, few, many) or the class of an expanded clone, and some rows leave it out.

>TRBD2|-|TRBV2|TRBJ2-1
TGTGCCAGCAACCCGACTAGCGGGAGAGGTGAGCAGTTCTTC
CASNPTSGRGEQFF
>-|once|TRBV6-1|TRBJ2-4
TGTGCCAGCAAGGGGAGAGGTGGCGTAGCCAAAAACATTCAGTACTTC
CASKGRGGVAKNIQYF
>-|-|TRBV10-1|TRBJ2-1
TGCGCCAGCAGTGAAATTGTGAATAGCGGATACAATGAGCAGTTCTTC
CASSEIVNSGYNEQFF
>-|-|TRBV24-1|TRBJ2-5
TGTGCCACCAGTGATTCAGGATCTTCTAGGGAAGAGACCCAGTACTTC
CATSDSGSSREETQYF
>TRBD1|-|TRBV5-4|TRBJ1-6
TGTGCCAGCAGCCGACAGGGGGATAATTCACCCCTCCACTTT
CASSRQGDNSPLHF
>-|-|TRBV28|TRBJ1-5
TGTGCCAGCAGTTTAGTGGTTTATCAGCCCCAGCATTTT
CASSLVVYQPQHF
>-|once|TRBV5-1|TRBJ1-1
TGCGCCAGCAGCCCCGGGGAAACTGAAGCTTTCTTT
CASSPGETEAFF
>TRBD2|-|TRBV14|TRBJ2-1
TGTGCCAGCAGCCAATCCGGGACTACCCTCTACAATGAGCAGTTCTTC
CASSQSGTTLYNEQFF
>-|-|TRBV15|TRBJ2-1
TGTGCCACCAGCAGAGTCTGGGGCAGGGTAAACAATGAGCAGTTCTTC
CATSRVWGRVNNEQFF
>-|-|TRBV29-1|TRBJ1-1
TGCAGCGTTGAAGATTACCAAGCAGGGCAAGGGAACACTGAAGCTTTCTTT
CSVEDYQAGQGNTEAFF
>-|-|TRBV29-1|TRBJ2-5
TGCAGCGTAACGGCGGGGGCCCGGCGAGAGACCCAGTACTTC
CSVTAGARRETQYF
>-|-|TRBV15|TRBJ2-1
TGTGCCACCAGCAGACCAAATGACCCGGCCCTTTACAATGAGCAGTTCTTC
CATSRPNDPALYNEQFF
>-|-|TRBV25-1|TRBJ1-1
TGTGCCAGCAGCACAAGGGGGAACCCTGAAGCTTTCTTT
CASSTRGNPEAFF
>-|-|TRBV6-2/TRBV6-3|TRBJ2-5
TGTGCCAGCAGTTTGCCCTCGACTGTGACAGGGACCCAGTACTTC
CASSLPSTVTGTQYF
>TRBD2|few|TRBV20-1|TRBJ2-3
TGCAGTGCCCCGACTAGCGGGAGGATCACAGATACGCAGTATTTT
CSAPTSGRITDTQYF
>-|-|TRBV14|TRBJ2-5
TGTGCCAGCAGCTGGGACGAGGTCGGCAAGACCCAGTACTTC
CASSWDEVGKTQYF
>-|-|TRBV15|TRBJ2-3
TGTGCCACCAGCAGCTCCGTCAGGGGTGGCCCAGCAGGCACAGATACGCAGTATTTT
CATSSSVRGGPAGTDTQYF
>TRBD1|-|TRBV30|TRBJ2-3
TGTGCCTGGTGGACAGGGGGCCCAGATACGCAGTATTTT
CAWWTGGPDTQYF
>-|-|TRBV29-1|TRBJ1-1
TGCAGCGTTGAAGACGATTCGGGGAGAAGGGCTTTCTTT
CSVEDDSGRRAFF
>-|-|TRBV12-3/TRBV12-4|TRBJ2-5
TGTGCCAGCAGTTCCAACAGCTGGGAGACCCAGTACTTC
CASSSNSWETQYF
>-|once|TRBV20-1|TRBJ1-6
TGCAGTGCTAGCCTAATCGGGTATAATTCACCCCTCCACTTT
CSASLIGYNSPLHF
>-|-|TRBV6-2/TRBV6-3|TRBJ1-5
TGTGCCAGCAGTTACAGAGGGTCTGTGAAGGTCGGGGATCAGCCCCAGCATTTT
CASSYRGSVKVGDQPQHF
>-|-|TRBV9|TRBJ2-2
TGTGCCAGCAGAGGGACCGGCGGGGAGCTGTTTTTT
CASRGTGGELFF
>-|-|TRBV20-1|TRBJ2-5
TGCAGTGCCCCTAAGGGGGGAGGAGAGACCCAGTACTTC
CSAPKGGGETQYF
>TRBD2|-|TRBV5-4|TRBJ2-1
TGTGCCAGCTCCCCAGCGGGAGATGATGAGCAGTTCTTC
CASSPAGDDEQFF
>-|-|TRBV9|TRBJ2-3
TGTGCCAGCAGCGTAGACCCCCGGCGAGATACGCAGTATTTT
CASSVDPRRDTQYF
>-|-|TRBV7-9|TRBJ1-5
TGTGCCAGCAGCCTAGGGCTCGGGGAGGTTGGTCAGCCCCAGCATTTT
CASSLGLGEVGQPQHF
>TRBD2|-|TRBV3-1|TRBJ2-3
TGTGCCAGCAGCGTGCAGACTAGCGGGAGAAGCACAGATACGCAGTATTTT
CASSVQTSGRSTDTQYF
>-|-|TRBV11-3|TRBJ2-1
TGTGCCAGCAGCCCGAGAACAGGGGGGGGTGAGCAGTTCTTC
CASSPRTGGGEQFF
>-|-|TRBV7-2|TRBJ2-3
TGTGCCAGCAGCAACCGGGGACTCAGCACAGATACGCAGTATTTT
CASSNRGLSTDTQYF
>-|-|TRBV20-1|TRBJ2-3
TGCAGTGCTAGATTGGGATATAGCACAGATACGCAGTATTTT
CSARLGYSTDTQYF
>-|-|TRBV7-9|TRBJ1-2
TGTGCCAGCAGCCTCCCCCCTCTCGGTGGCTACACCTTC
CASSLPPLGGYTF
>-|-|TRBV20-1|TRBJ2-5
TGCAGTGCTCAGGGGTACCAAGAGACCCAGTACTTC
CSAQGYQETQYF
>TRBD1|-|TRBV7-2|TRBJ2-1
TGTGCCAGCAGCATAGGACAGGGGGGTAAGGGGAATGAGCAGTTCTTC
CASSIGQGGKGNEQFF
>TRBD1|-|TRBV24-1|TRBJ2-5
TGTGCCACCAGTGATCCTACGGGACAGCAAGAGACCCAGTACTTC
CATSDPTGQQETQYF
>-|-|TRBV2|TRBJ2-5
TGTGCCAGCAGTGGGGGCAGGCAAGAGACCCAGTACTTC
CASSGGRQETQYF
>-|-|TRBV11-2|TRBJ1-4
TGTGCCAGCAGCTTATTCGCGGAGAATGAAAAACTGTTTTTT
CASSLFAENEKLFF
>-|-|TRBV9|TRBJ2-1
TGTGCCAGCAGCGTAGAGGTGGGGGCTCCCTCCTACAATGAGCAGTTCTTC
CASSVEVGAPSYNEQFF
>-|once|TRBV28|TRBJ2-5
TGTGCCAGCAGTTACGCCCGGCTCCCGGAGACCCAGTACTTC
CASSYARLPETQYF
>-|-|TRBV20-1|TRBJ1-5
TGCAGTGCTAGAGATAGAGGTGGGAATCAGCCCCAGCATTTT
CSARDRGGNQPQHF
>TRBD1|-|TRBV11-2|TRBJ2-7
TGTGCCAGCAGCTTACAGCGGGGACAGGGAACCTACGAGCAGTACTTC
CASSLQRGQGTYEQYF
>-|few|TRBV5-4|TRBJ1-2
TGTGCCAGCAGCCAAGCTAACTATGGCTACACCTTC
CASSQANYGYTF
>-|once|TRBV10-3|TRBJ2-5
TGTGCCATCAGCCCAGGGCAGGAAGAGACCCAGTACTTC
CAISPGQEETQYF
>TRBD1|-|TRBV20-1|TRBJ1-1
TGCAGTGCTAGTTACACTTTCGACAGGGGAACGACTGAAGCTTTCTTT
CSASYTFDRGTTEAFF
>-|-|TRBV9|TRBJ2-3
TGTGCCAGCAGCGTAGCACAGCCCACAGATACGCAGTATTTT
CASSVAQPTDTQYF
>TRBD2|-|TRBV10-3|TRBJ2-7
TGTGCCATCAGTGCACGGGAGGTCTACGAGCAGTACTTC
CAISAREVYEQYF
>-|-|TRBV9|TRBJ1-1
TGTGCCAGCAGCGTGGCGGATGGGGTAATCCTCACTGAAGCTTTCTTT
CASSVADGVILTEAFF
>-|once|TRBV25-1|TRBJ1-1
TGTGCCAGCAGTGAAGGTGGAGCACCCCTTGAAGCTTTCTTT
CASSEGGAPLEAFF
>TRBD2|-|TRBV3-1|TRBJ2-1
TGTGCCAGCAGCCAAACTGTGGCGGGGGAGGAGTTCTTC
CASSQTVAGEEFF
>-|-|TRBV3-1|TRBJ1-6
TGTGCCAGCAGCCCCGGATGGGATAATTCACCCCTCCACTTT
CASSPGWDNSPLHF
>-|-|TRBV3-1|TRBJ1-5
TGTGCCAGCAGTCAAGGACGGAGCAATCAGCCCCAGCATTTT
CASSQGRSNQPQHF
>-|-|TRBV6-2/TRBV6-3|TRBJ2-5
TGTGCCATAGCGTGGACGTCCCAAGAGACCCAGTACTTC
CAIAWTSQETQYF
>-|-|TRBV3-1|TRBJ2-1
TGTGCCAGCAGCCATGAACTCCGGGGCGGAAATGAGCAGTTCTTC
CASSHELRGGNEQFF
>TRBD2|-|TRBV20-1|TRBJ2-5
TGCAGTGCTAGAGGTCCACTAGCGCCGCAAGAGACCCAGTACTTC
CSARGPLAPQETQYF
>-|-|TRBV5-4|TRBJ2-7
TGTGCCAGCAGCTTAGTTGGGGTAACCTACGAGCAGTACTTC
CASSLVGVTYEQYF
>-|-|TRBV29-1|TRBJ2-7
TGCAGCGCTTCGACATACTACGAGCAGTACTTC
CSASTYYEQYF
>-|-|TRBV12-3/TRBV12-4|TRBJ1-4
TGTGCCAGCAGGGAACAGGGAGTTGGGGATGAAAAACTGTTTTTT
CASREQGVGDEKLFF
>-|-|TRBV11-2|TRBJ2-2
TGTGCCAGCAGCGGGGGGGCAGGGTCCGTCACCGGGGAGCTGTTTTTT
CASSGGAGSVTGELFF
>-|once|TRBV19|TRBJ2-3
TGTGCCAGTAGTCGGGACTCCTTATCAGATACGCAGTATTTT
CASSRDSLSDTQYF
>-|-|TRBV20-1|TRBJ1-5
TGCAGTGCTAGAAAGGGGTCTGGAGGGAGGCAGCCCCAGCATTTT
CSARKGSGGRQPQHF